These 22 T cell receptor beta chains were all obtained from the same sample, sequenced in a study of blood T cell repertoires in COVID-19. The assay was immunoSEQ multiplex PCR, and TCRdb's table has in-frame clones only and misses some. The sample gives about 270,000 clones, 85% of which show up once; approximately 9.6% is in the top ten. Sequencing input: PBMCs or T cells enriched from blood (not recorded which). The source is a woman in her fifties or sixties with acute COVID-19.

This chain connects TRBV12-3 or TRBV12-4 to TRBJ1-1; D is unresolved. The CDR3 length is 13 residues. The V end was cut by 7 bases, the J end by 10 bases, with 19 bases between. CDR3 in DNA: TGTGCCAGCACGCGGGGTCCTGTTAATCGAGCTTTCTTT. It specifies CASTRGPVNRAFF.

This clone was seen once. The rearrangement joins TRBV9 to TRBJ2-5; 7 bases are a match to TRBD1. With V trimmed by 0 bases and J by 0 bases, 17 bases remained unmatched. The CDR3 covers 20 residues. The germline CDR1 and CDR2 sequences are SGDLS and YYNGEE. Written as DNA, the CDR3 is TGTGCCAGCAGCGTAGCAGCAGGGGGTAATTCAGTCCCTGACCAAGAGACCCAGTACTTC. As protein: CASSVAAGGNSVPDQETQYF.

The rearrangement uses TRBV11-3 and TRBJ2-3, with D unclear. Per germline, CDR1 SGHNT and CDR2 YENEEA. There are 13 residues in the CDR3. Trimming left V 3 bases short and J 6 bases short, with 10 bases between. CDR3: CASSFNPRDTQYF. For the CDR3, the DNA is TGTGCCAGCAGCTTTAATCCTCGGGATACGCAGTATTTT. The variable domain in full, completed from reference TRBV11-3 and TRBJ2-3, reads EAGVVQSPRYKIIEKKQPVAFWCNPISGHNTLYWYLQNLGQGPELLIRYENEEAVDDSQLPKDRFSAERLKGVDSTLKIQPAELGDSAVYLCASSFNPRDTQYFGPGTRLTVL.

The genes are TRBV9 and TRBJ1-4; tentative D call: TRBD1 (5 bases). This CDR3 comprises 16 residues. Per the germline V gene, CDR1 is SGDLS and CDR2 is YYNGEE. V lost 0 bases and J lost 7, with 16 bases in between. Here the CDR3 reads CASSVGQISGGEKLFF. CDR3 bases: TGTGCCAGCAGCGTAGGGCAGATTTCGGGGGGTGAAAAACTGTTTTTT.

The V call is TRBV29-1, the J call TRBJ1-2; maybe TRBD1 (5 bases). V shed 0 bases and J shed 0 bases, with 14 bases lying between them. The CDR3 is 16 amino acids. Germline V lookup: CDR1 SQVTM, CDR2 ANQGSEA. CDR3 protein: CSVEEDIWGANYGYTF. In DNA, the CDR3 is TGCAGCGTTGAAGAGGATATATGGGGGGCTAACTATGGCTACACCTTC.

This rearrangement joins TRBV6-5 to TRBJ1-2; 8 positions agree with TRBD1. V dropped 0 bases and J dropped 2; count of bases not matched to a gene: 2. The CDR3 is 15 residues long. Germline lookup yields CDR1 MNHEY and CDR2 SVGAGI. DNA of the CDR3: TGTGCCAGCAGTTACTCGGCAGGGGGCAACTATGGCTACACCTTC. Protein product: CASSYSAGGNYGYTF.

The V call is TRBV18, the J call TRBJ2-7, with 7 bases identical to TRBD1. In germline, CDR1 is KGHSH, CDR2 LQKENI. The CDR3 is 12 residues long. V was clipped by 6 bases and J by 3 bases; unmatched bases: 2. The CDR3 sequence: CASSGQVYEQYF. CDR3 bases: TGTGCCAGCTCCGGACAGGTCTACGAGCAGTACTTC.

The V and J genes are TRBV2 and TRBJ2-2; the match to TRBD2 covers 13 bases. CDR3 length equals 20 residues. V dropped 6 bases and J dropped 1; count of bases not matched to a gene: 14. The V gene's germline CDR1 is SNHLY and CDR2 FYNNEI. The CDR3: CASSRKLSTSGGQNTGELFF. The CDR3 region has the DNA TGTGCCAGCAGCCGTAAACTCTCGACTAGCGGGGGGCAGAACACCGGGGAGCTGTTTTTT.

The V call is TRBV18, the J call TRBJ1-2; D gene ambiguous. V lost 0 bases to trimming and J lost 8 bases, with 13 bases between them. CDR3 length equals 14 residues. Germline V gene lookup returns CDR1 KGHSH and CDR2 LQKENI. This CDR3 reads CASSPPDNLRGYTF. DNA for the CDR3: TGTGCCAGCTCACCACCCGACAATCTACGCGGCTACACCTTC. Full variable domain (remainder filled in from reference TRBV18 and TRBJ1-2): NAGVMQNPRHLVRRRGQEARLRCSPMKGHSHVYWYRQLPEEGLKFMVYLQKENIIDESGMPKERFSAEFPKEGPSILRIQQVVRGDSAAYFCASSPPDNLRGYTFGSGTRLTVV.

This clone was picked up a small number of times. The chain employs TRBV21-1 and TRBJ2-1; TRBD2, the D gene given by the table, was not confirmed from the DNA. TRBV21-1 is a pseudogene. The CDR3 consists of 15 residues. The CDR3 loop reads CASRVGGPNSDEQFF. For the CDR3, the DNA is TGTGCCAGCAGGGTCGGGGGGCCCAATTCTGATGAGCAGTTCTTC.

The chain is built from TRBV18 and TRBJ2-5; TRBD1 matches 9 bases. After removal of 6 bases from V and 4 bases from J, the junction contained 9 bases not matched to a gene. Germline V CDR1 and CDR2: KGHSH, LQKENI. CDR3 size: 15 residues. CDR3 nucleotides: TGTGCCAGCTCTCGGGGGACAGGGCATGCAGAGACCCAGTACTTC. It codes for CASSRGTGHAETQYF.

The V call is TRBV7-8, the J call TRBJ1-1, with D perhaps TRBD1 (6 bases). The CDR3 totals 12 residues. The germline V gene encodes CDR1 SGHVS and CDR2 FQNEAQ. The V gene lost 5 bases and the J gene lost 10 bases, with 14 bases spanning the gap. The CDR3 DNA reads TGTGCCAGCAGCCCCCGGACAGTGAGAGCTTTCTTT. This encodes CASSPRTVRAFF.

The rearrangement joins TRBV10-3 to TRBJ2-1; D is uncertain. This CDR3 is 12 amino acids long. V was shortened by 5 bases and J by 8 bases, with 10 bases between the two germline ends. Per germline, CDR1 ENHRY and CDR2 SYGVKD. The CDR3 reads CAISPEAHEQFF. The CDR3 coding sequence is TGTGCCATCAGTCCTGAGGCCCATGAGCAGTTCTTC.

The chain links TRBV7-2 to TRBJ1-2; tentatively, D is TRBD1 (5 bases). V was trimmed by 0 bases and J by 4 bases, leaving 9 bases between them. The CDR3 has 14 amino acids. The germline CDR1 and CDR2 sequences are SGHTA and FQGNSA. In DNA form, the CDR3 reads TGTGCCAGCAGCTTAGCGCAGGGCAGCTATGGCTACACCTTC. This translates into CASSLAQGSYGYTF.

The chain carries TRBV9 and TRBJ2-7; 10 positions agree with TRBD1. The junction had 4 bases not matched to a gene; V was cut back by 4 bases and J by 3 bases. The CDR3 length is 14 residues. Germline CDR1 SGDLS, CDR2 YYNGEE. CDR3 amino acids: CASSSRTGGYEQYF. CDR3 sequence (DNA): TGTGCCAGCAGCTCTCGGACAGGGGGCTACGAGCAGTACTTC.

This clone showed up just once. V usage is TRBV6-1 and J usage is TRBJ1-3; perhaps TRBD1 as D (5 bases). The V gene lost 4 bases and the J gene lost 0 bases, with 16 bases spanning the gap. The CDR3 has 17 residues. Germline loops: CDR1 MNHNS, CDR2 SASEGT. CDR3 DNA: TGTGCCAGCAGTGGGTCTGCCGCAGGGAACTCTGGAAACACCATATATTTT. Protein: CASSGSAAGNSGNTIYF.

This clone was seen a handful of times. The chain has TRBV7-9 and TRBJ2-7; D might be TRBD2 (6 bases). CDR1 and CDR2 (germline): SEHNR, FQNEAQ (reference sequence). V lost 3 bases to trimming and J lost 2 bases, with 8 bases between them. The CDR3 is made up of 13 amino acids. Written as DNA, the CDR3 is TGTGCCAGCAGCTTCGGGGGTCCCTACGAGCAGTACTTC. It is translated as CASSFGGPYEQYF.

The chain carries TRBV6-2 or TRBV6-3 and TRBJ2-6; D call uncertain. The germline gives CDR1 MNHEY, CDR2 SVGEGT. The CDR3 length is 15 residues. Trimming took off 4 bases at V and 0 bases at J, with 7 bases between the two ends. CDR3 in amino acids: CASSSTFSGANVLTF. CDR3 bases: TGTGCCAGCAGTTCAACATTCTCTGGGGCCAACGTCCTGACTTTC.

This clone was seen only once. The chain is built from TRBV9 and TRBJ2-5, with no clear D. There are 13 residues in the CDR3. Germline CDR1 SGDLS, CDR2 YYNGEE. Between the trimmed V and J ends, which lost 0 bases and 2 bases, there was a span of 5 bases. As DNA, the CDR3 is TGTGCCAGCAGCGTAGATATTCAAGAGACCCAGTACTTC. Residues: CASSVDIQETQYF.

A note on this clone: This sample includes further DNA sequences coding for the same CDR3. The J gene is TRBJ1-1, the V gene TRBV19; possibly TRBD1 for D (5 bases). Germline loops: CDR1 LNHDA, CDR2 SQIVND (reference sequence). The CDR3 contains 14 residues. V shed 3 bases and J shed 0 bases, with 8 bases lying between them. The DNA of the CDR3 is TGTGCCAGTAGTATGCGGGGCGTGAACACTGAAGCTTTCTTT. Translating gives CASSMRGVNTEAFF.

The chain is built from TRBV3-1 (or the pseudogene TRBV3-2) and TRBJ2-5, with D possibly being TRBD2 (5 bases). The germline gives CDR1 LGHDT, CDR2 YNNKEL (reference sequence). The CDR3 is 13 residues long. Trimming removed 0 bases at V and 9 bases at J, with 11 bases between. Here the CDR3 reads CASSQDRTEAQYF. In DNA form, the CDR3 reads TGTGCCAGCAGCCAAGATAGAACGGAGGCCCAGTACTTC.

The chain carries TRBV27 and TRBJ1-2; 7 nucleotides align to TRBD1. The CDR3 extends over 15 amino acids. V trimming: 5 bases; J trimming: 6 bases; junction bases outside the gene matches: 12. Germline V gene sequence: CDR1 MNHEY, CDR2 SMNVEV (reference sequence). In nucleotides, the CDR3 is TGTGCCAGCAGTCCATCGACAGGGATAGGGGATGGCTACACCTTC. Protein sequence: CASSPSTGIGDGYTF.